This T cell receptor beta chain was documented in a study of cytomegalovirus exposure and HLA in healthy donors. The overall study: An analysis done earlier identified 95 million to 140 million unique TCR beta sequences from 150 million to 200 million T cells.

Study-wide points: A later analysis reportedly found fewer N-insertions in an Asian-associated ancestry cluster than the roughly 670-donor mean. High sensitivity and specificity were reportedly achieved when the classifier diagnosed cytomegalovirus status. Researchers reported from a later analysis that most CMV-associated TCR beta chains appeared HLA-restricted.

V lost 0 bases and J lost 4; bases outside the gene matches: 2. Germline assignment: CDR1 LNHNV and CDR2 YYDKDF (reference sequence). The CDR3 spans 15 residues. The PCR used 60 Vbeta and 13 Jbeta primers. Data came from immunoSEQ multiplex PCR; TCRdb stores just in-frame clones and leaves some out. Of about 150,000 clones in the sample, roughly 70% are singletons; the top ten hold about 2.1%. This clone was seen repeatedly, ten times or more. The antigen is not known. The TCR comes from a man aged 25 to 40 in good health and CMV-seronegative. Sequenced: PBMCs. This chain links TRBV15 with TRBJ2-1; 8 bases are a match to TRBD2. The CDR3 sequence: CATSRDRGGYNEQFF. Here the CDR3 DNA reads TGTGCCACCAGCAGAGATCGGGGGGGTTACAATGAGCAGTTCTTC.